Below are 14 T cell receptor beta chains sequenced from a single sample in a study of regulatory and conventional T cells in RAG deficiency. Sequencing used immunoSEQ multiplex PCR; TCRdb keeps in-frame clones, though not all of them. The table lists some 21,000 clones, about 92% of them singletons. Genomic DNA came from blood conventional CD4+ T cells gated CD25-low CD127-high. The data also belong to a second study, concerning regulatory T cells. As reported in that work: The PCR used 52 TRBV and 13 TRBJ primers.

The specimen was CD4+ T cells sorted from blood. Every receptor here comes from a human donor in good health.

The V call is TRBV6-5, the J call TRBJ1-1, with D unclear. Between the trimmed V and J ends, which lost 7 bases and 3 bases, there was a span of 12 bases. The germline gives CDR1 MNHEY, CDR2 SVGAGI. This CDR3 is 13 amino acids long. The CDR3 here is CASNPLGYTEAFF. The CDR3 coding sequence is TGTGCCAGCAATCCCCTTGGGTACACTGAAGCTTTCTTT.

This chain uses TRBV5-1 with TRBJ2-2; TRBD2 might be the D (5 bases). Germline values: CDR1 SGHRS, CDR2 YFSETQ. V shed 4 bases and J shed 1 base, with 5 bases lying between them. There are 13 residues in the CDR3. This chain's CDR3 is CASSRENTGELFF. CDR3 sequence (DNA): TGCGCCAGCAGCCGGGAGAACACCGGGGAGCTGTTTTTT.

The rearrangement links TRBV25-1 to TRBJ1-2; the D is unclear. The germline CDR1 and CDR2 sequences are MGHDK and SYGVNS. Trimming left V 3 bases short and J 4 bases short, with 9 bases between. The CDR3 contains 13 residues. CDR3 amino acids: CASSEAQFYGYTF. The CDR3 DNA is TGTGCCAGCAGTGAGGCACAGTTCTATGGCTACACCTTC.

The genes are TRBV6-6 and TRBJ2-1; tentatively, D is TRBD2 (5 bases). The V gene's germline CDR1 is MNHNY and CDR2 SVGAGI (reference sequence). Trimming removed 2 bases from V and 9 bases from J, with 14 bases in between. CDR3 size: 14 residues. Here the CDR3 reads CASSYLRGGGEQFF. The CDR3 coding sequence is TGTGCCAGCAGTTACCTCCGCGGTGGAGGTGAGCAGTTCTTC.

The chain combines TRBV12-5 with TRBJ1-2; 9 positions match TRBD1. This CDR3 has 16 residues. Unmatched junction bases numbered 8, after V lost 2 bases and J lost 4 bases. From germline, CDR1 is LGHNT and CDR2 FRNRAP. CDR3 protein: CASGLPTGTGIYGYTF. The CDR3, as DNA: TGTGCTAGTGGTTTGCCAACCGGGACAGGGATCTATGGCTACACCTTC.

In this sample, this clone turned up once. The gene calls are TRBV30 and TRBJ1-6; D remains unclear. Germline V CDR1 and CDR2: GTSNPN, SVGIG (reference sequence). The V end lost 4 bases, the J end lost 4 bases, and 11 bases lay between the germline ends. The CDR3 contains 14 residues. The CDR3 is CAWTIDNYNSPLHF. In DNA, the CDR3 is TGTGCCTGGACCATCGACAATTATAATTCACCCCTCCACTTT.

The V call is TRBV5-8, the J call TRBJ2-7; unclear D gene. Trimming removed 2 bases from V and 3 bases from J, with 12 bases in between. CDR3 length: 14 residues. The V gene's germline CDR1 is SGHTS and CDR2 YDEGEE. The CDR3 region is CASSLQGRNYEQYF. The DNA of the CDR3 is TGTGCCAGCAGCTTACAAGGACGAAACTACGAGCAGTACTTC.

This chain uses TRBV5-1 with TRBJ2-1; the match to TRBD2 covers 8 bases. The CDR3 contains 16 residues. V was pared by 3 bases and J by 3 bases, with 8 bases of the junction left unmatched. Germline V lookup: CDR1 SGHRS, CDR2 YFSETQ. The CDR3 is CASSSFSGISYNEQFF. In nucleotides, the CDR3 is TGCGCCAGCAGCTCGTTTAGCGGGATAAGCTACAATGAGCAGTTCTTC. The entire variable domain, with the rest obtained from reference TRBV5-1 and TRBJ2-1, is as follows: KAGVTQTPRYLIKTRGQQVTLSCSPISGHRSVSWYQQTPGQGLQFLFEYFSETQRNKGNFPGRFSGRQFSNSRSEMNVSTLELGDSALYLCASSSFSGISYNEQFFGPGTRLTVL.

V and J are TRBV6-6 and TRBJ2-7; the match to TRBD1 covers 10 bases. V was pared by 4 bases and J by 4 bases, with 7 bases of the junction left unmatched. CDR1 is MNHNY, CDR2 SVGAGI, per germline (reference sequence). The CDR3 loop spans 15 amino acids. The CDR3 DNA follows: TGTGCCAGCAGTTTCACCGGGACAGGGGATTACGAGCAGTACTTC. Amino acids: CASSFTGTGDYEQYF.

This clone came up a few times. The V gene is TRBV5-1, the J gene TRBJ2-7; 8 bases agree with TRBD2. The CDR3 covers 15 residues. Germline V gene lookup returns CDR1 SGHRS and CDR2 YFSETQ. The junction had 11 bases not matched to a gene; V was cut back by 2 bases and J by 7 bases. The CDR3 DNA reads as TGCGCCAGCAGCTTCTCTCCCGGGGGGGCAAGTGAGCAGTACTTC. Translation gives CASSFSPGGASEQYF.

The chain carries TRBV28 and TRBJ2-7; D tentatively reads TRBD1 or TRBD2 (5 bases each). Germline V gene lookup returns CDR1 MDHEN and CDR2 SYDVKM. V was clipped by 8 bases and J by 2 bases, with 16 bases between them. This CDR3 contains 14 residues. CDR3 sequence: CASSGTRNPYEQYF. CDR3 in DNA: TGTGCCAGCTCCGGGACGCGGAACCCCTACGAGCAGTACTTC.

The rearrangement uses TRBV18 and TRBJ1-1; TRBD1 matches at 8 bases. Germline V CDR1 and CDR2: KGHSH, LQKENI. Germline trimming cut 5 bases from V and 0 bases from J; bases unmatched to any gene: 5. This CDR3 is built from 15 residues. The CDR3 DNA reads TGTGCCAGCTCATCAGGGGGCGGGATGAACACTGAAGCTTTCTTT. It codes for CASSSGGGMNTEAFF. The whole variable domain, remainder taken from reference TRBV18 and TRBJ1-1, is NAGVMQNPRHLVRRRGQEARLRCSPMKGHSHVYWYRQLPEEGLKFMVYLQKENIIDESGMPKERFSAEFPKEGPSILRIQQVVRGDSAAYFCASSSGGGMNTEAFFGQGTRLTVV.

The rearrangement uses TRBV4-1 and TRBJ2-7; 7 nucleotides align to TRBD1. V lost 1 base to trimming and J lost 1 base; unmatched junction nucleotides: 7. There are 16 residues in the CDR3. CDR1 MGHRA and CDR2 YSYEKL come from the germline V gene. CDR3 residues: CASSQVRGTASYEQYF. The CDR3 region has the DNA TGCGCCAGCAGCCAAGTTCGTGGGACAGCATCCTACGAGCAGTACTTC.

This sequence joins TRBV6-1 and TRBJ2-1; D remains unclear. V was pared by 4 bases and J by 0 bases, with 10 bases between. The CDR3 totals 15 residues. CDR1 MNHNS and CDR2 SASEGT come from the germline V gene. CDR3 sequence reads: CASSVTVYSYNEQFF. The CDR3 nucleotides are TGTGCCAGCAGTGTTACTGTGTACTCCTACAATGAGCAGTTCTTC.